Each of the 3 T cell receptor beta chains below was sequenced from the same sample in a study of PD-1 blockade in classical Hodgkin lymphoma. Here immunoSEQ multiplex PCR was the method, and the copy in TCRdb shows in-frame clones only, minus some. Among approximately 79,000 clones listed, around 90% were seen once. Every patient experienced relapse after autologous stem cell transplantation, and brentuximab vedotin exposure varied. Material: peripheral blood mononuclear cells (PBMCs), obtained before the second cycle of nivolumab. The source of these receptors is a human donor with classical Hodgkin lymphoma.

This clone was seen a single time. The chain has TRBV7-9 and TRBJ2-4; TRBD1 matches 7 bases. The germline V gene has CDR1 SEHNR and CDR2 FQNEAQ (reference sequence). J lost 8 bases, V lost 5 bases, and 12 bases had no gene match. The CDR3 has 15 residues. The CDR3 reads CASSQGDGGEDIQYF. The CDR3 DNA reads TGTGCCAGCAGCCAGGGGGATGGCGGTGAGGACATTCAGTACTTC.

The chain combines TRBV7-8 with TRBJ1-4; the match to TRBD1 covers 7 bases. V was clipped by 1 base and J by 8 bases; unmatched bases: 13. CDR1 SGHVS and CDR2 FQNEAQ come from the germline V gene. There are 17 residues in the CDR3. CDR3 loop: CASSLVFPVGGGEKLFF. The CDR3 DNA reads TGTGCCAGCAGCTTAGTTTTCCCAGTAGGGGGCGGCGAAAAACTGTTTTTT.

Comments on this clone: The sample holds other DNA sequences that translate to the same CDR3. The chain uses TRBV5-1 and TRBJ1-3; 7 bases line up with TRBD1. After removal of 4 bases from V and 2 bases from J, the junction contained 3 bases not matched to a gene. The CDR3 totals 14 residues. From germline, CDR1 is SGHRS and CDR2 YFSETQ. CDR3 region: CASSLGTAGNTIYF. CDR3 DNA: TGCGCCAGCAGCCTTGGGACAGCTGGAAACACCATATATTTT.